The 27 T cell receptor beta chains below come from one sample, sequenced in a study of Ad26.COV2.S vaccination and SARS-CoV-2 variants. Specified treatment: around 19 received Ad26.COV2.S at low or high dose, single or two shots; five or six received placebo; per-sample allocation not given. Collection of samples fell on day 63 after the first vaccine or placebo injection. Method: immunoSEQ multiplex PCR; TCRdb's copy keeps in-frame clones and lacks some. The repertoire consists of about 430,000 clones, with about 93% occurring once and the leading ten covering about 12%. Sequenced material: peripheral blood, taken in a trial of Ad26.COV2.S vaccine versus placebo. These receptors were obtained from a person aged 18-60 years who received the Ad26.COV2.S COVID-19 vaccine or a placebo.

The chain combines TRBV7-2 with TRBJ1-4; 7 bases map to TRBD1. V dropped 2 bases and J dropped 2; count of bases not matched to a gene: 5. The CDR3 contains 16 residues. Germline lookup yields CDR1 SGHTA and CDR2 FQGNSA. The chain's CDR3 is CASSLQGGTTNEKLFF. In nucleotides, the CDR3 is TGTGCCAGCAGCTTACAGGGGGGTACTACTAATGAAAAACTGTTTTTT. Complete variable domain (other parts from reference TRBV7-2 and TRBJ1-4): GAGVSQSPSNKVTEKGKDVELRCDPISGHTALYWYRQSLGQGLEFLIYFQGNSAPDKSGLPSDRFSAERTGGSVSTLTIQRTQQEDSAVYLCASSLQGGTTNEKLFFGSGTQLSVL.

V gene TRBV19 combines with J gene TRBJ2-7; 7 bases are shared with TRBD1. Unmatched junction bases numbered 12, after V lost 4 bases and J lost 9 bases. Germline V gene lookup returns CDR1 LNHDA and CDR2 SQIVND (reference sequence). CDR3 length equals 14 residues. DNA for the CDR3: TGTGCCAGTAGTACCGACAGGGTTGGTCGCGTGCAGTACTTC. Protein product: CASSTDRVGRVQYF.

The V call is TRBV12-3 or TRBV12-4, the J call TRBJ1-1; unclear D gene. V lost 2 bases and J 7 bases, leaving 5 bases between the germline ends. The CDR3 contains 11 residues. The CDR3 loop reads CASSLLSEAFF. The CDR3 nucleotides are TGTGCCAGCAGTTTACTCAGTGAAGCTTTCTTT.

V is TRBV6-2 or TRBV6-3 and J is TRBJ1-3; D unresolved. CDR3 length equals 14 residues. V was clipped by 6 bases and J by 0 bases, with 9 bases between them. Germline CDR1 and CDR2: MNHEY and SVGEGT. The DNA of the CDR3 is TGTGCCAGCAGCGTAATCCTCTCTGGAAACACCATATATTTT. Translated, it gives CASSVILSGNTIYF.

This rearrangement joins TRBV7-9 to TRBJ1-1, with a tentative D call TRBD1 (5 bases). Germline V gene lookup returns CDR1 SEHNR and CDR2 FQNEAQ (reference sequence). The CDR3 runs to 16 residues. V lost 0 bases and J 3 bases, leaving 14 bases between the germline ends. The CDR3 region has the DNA TGTGCCAGCAGCTTAGCCTTTCGGACACGAGACACTGAAGCTTTCTTT. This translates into CASSLAFRTRDTEAFF. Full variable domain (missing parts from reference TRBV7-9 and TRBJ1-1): DTGVSQNPRHKITKRGQNVTFRCDPISEHNRLYWYRQTLGQGPEFLTYFQNEAQLEKSRLLSDRFSAERPKGSFSTLEIQRTEQGDSAMYLCASSLAFRTRDTEAFFGQGTRLTVV.

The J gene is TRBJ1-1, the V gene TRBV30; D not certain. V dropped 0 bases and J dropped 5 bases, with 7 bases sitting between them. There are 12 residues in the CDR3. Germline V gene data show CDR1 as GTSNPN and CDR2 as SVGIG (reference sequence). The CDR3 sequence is CAWSVPGTEAFF. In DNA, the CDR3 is TGTGCCTGGAGTGTACCCGGGACTGAAGCTTTCTTT.

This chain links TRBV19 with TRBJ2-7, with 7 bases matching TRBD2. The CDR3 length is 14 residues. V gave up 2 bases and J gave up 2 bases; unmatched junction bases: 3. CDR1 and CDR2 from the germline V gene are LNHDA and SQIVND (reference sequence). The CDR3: CASSISGTTYEQYF. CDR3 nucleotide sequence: TGTGCCAGTAGTATATCCGGGACTACCTACGAGCAGTACTTC.

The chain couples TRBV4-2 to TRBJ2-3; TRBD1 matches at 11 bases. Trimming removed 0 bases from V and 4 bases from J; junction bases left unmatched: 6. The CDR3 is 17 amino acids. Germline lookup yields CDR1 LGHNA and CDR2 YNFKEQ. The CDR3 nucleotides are TGTGCCAGCAGCCAAGATCCCCCGGGACAGGGGGCAGATACGCAGTATTTT. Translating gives CASSQDPPGQGADTQYF.

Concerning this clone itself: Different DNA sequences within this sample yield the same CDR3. The DNA of the CDR3 is TGTGCCAGCAGCTTATTACAGGGGTATGGCTACACCTTC. Translation gives CASSLLQGYGYTF. The rearrangement links TRBV7-2 to TRBJ1-2; 7 bases agree with TRBD1. V trimming: 2 bases; J trimming: 5 bases; junction bases outside the gene matches: 2. CDR1 and CDR2 (germline): SGHTA, FQGNSA. The CDR3 contains 13 residues.

For the CDR3, the DNA is TGCGCCAGCAGCTTTTCCGGGACAGGGGGGTACAATGAGCAGTTCTTC. Encoded protein: CASSFSGTGGYNEQFF. The rearrangement joins TRBV5-1 to TRBJ2-1; 11 positions agree with TRBD1. V shed 2 bases, J shed 4 bases, and the junction held 5 bases outside the gene matches. The CDR3 has 16 amino acids. Germline V gene data show CDR1 as SGHRS and CDR2 as YFSETQ.

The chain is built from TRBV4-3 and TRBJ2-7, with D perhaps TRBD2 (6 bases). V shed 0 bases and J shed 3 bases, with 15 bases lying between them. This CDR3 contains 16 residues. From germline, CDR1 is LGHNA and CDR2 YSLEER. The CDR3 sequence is CASSQELSYGGYEQYF. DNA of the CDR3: TGCGCCAGCAGCCAAGAACTCTCGTACGGGGGCTACGAGCAGTACTTC.

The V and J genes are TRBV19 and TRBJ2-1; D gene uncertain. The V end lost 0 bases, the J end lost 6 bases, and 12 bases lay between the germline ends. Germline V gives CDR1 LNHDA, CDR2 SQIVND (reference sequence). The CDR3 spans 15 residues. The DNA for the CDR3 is TGTGCCAGTAGTATAGAGAAGGGTTCCGGCAATGAGCAGTTCTTC. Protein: CASSIEKGSGNEQFF.

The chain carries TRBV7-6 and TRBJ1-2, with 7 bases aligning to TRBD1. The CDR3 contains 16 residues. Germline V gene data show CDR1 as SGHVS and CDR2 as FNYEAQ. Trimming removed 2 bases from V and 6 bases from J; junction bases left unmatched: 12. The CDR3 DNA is TGTGCCAGCAGCTTAATTTCGGGAGGGGGCGCCCATGGCTACACCTTC. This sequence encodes CASSLISGGGAHGYTF.

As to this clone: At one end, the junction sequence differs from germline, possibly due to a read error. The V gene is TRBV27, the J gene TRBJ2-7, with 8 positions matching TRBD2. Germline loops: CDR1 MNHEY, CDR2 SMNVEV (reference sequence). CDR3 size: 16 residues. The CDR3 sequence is CASSLSRGLARYEQYF. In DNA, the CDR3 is TGTGCCAGCAGTCTATCCCGCGGACTAGCCCGATACGAGCAGTACTTC.

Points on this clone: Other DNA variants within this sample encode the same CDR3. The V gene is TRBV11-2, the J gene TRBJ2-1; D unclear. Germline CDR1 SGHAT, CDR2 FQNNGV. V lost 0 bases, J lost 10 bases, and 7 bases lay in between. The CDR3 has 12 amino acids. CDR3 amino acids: CASSLDPREQFF. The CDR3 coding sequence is TGTGCCAGCAGCTTAGATCCGAGGGAGCAGTTCTTC.

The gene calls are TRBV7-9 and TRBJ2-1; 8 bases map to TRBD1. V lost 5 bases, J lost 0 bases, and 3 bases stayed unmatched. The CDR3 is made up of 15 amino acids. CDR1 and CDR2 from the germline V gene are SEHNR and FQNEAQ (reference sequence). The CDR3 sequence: CASSRQGPSYNEQFF. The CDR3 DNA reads TGTGCCAGCAGCCGACAGGGGCCCTCCTACAATGAGCAGTTCTTC. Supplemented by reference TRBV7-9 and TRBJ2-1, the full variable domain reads DTGVSQNPRHKITKRGQNVTFRCDPISEHNRLYWYRQTLGQGPEFLTYFQNEAQLEKSRLLSDRFSAERPKGSFSTLEIQRTEQGDSAMYLCASSRQGPSYNEQFFGPGTRLTVL.

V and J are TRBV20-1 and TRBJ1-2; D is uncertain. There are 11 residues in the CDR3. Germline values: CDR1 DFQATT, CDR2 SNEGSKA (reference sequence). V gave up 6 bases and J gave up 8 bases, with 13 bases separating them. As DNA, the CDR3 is TGCAGTGCAGGGAAAAGTCACGGCTACACCTTC. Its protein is CSAGKSHGYTF.

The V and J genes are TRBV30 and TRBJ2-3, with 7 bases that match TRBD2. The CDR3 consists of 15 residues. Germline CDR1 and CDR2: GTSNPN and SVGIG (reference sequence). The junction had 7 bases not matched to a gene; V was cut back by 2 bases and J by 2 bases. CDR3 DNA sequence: TGTGCCTGGAGTTGGGCGGGAGTATCCACAGATACGCAGTATTTT. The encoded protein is CAWSWAGVSTDTQYF.

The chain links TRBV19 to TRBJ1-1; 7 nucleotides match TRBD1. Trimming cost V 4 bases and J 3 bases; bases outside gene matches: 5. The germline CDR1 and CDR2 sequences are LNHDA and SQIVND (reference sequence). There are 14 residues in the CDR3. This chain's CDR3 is CASSTRGTHTEAFF. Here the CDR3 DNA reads TGTGCCAGTAGTACCAGGGGGACGCACACTGAAGCTTTCTTT.

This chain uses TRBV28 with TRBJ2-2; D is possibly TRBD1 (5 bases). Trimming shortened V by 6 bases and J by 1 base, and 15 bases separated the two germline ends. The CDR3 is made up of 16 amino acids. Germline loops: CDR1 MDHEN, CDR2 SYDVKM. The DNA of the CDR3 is TGTGCCAGCAGACCCTTACAGGCTCTGAACACCGGGGAGCTGTTTTTT. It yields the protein CASRPLQALNTGELFF.

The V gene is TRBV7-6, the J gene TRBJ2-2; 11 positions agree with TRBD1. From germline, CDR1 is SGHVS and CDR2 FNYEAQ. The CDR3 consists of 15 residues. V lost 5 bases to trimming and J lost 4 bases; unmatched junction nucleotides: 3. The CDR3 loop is CASSIGTGGTGELFF. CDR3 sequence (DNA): TGTGCCAGCAGCATCGGGACAGGGGGCACCGGGGAGCTGTTTTTT.

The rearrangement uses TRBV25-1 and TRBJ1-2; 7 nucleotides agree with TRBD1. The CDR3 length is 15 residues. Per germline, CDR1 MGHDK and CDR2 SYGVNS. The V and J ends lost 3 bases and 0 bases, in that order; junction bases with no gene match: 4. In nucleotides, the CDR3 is TGTGCCAGCAGTGACACTACAGGGGCTAACTATGGCTACACCTTC. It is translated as CASSDTTGANYGYTF.

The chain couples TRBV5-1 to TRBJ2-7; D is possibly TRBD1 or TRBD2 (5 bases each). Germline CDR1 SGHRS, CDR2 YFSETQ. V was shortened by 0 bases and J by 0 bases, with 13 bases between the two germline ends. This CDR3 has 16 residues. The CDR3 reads CASSLGGASSSYEQYF. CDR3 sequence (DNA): TGCGCCAGCAGCTTGGGAGGGGCTAGCAGCTCCTACGAGCAGTACTTC.

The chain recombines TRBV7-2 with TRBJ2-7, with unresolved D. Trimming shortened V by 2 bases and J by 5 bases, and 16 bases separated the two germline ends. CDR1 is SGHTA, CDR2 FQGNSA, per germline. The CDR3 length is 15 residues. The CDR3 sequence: CASSLSEVQHNEQYF. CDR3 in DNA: TGTGCCAGCAGCTTATCGGAAGTCCAACACAACGAGCAGTACTTC.

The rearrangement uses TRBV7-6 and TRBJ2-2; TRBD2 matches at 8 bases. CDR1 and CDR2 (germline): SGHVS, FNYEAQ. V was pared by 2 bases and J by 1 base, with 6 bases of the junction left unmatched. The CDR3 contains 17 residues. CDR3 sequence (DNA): TGTGCCAGCAGCTTACGGCCGGGAGGGGGGAACACCGGGGAGCTGTTTTTT. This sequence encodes CASSLRPGGGNTGELFF.

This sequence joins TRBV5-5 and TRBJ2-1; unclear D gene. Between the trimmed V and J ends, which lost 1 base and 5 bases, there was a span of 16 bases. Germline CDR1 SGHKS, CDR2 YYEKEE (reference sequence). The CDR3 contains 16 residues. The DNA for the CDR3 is TGTGCCAGCAGCTTGAATTCGCTTGACCCCAACAATGAGCAGTTCTTC. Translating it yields CASSLNSLDPNNEQFF.

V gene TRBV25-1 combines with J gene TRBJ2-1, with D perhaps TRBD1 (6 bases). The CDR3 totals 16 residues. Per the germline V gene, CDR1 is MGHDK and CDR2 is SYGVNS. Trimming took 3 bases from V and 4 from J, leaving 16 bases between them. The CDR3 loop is CASSDLKNRAYNEQFF. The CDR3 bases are TGTGCCAGCAGTGATCTCAAAAACAGGGCATACAATGAGCAGTTCTTC.